The 30 T cell receptor beta chains in this list originate from one sample, sequenced in a study of read filtering for tumor transcriptome and immune sequencing. Molecular barcoded adaptors covering alpha/delta and beta/gamma chains were used on approximately 400 ng RNA. MiXCR, run by TCRdb on the reads, gives a single entry per CDR3 protein. Of about 93,000 distinct CDR3 sequences listed, 20% to 25% are singletons. The specimen was a population of CD138-negative cells sorted from bone marrow. The receptors were gathered from a donor older than 35 with multiple myeloma.

The CDR3 region is CASSLPSGANQETQYF. In nucleotides, the CDR3 is TGCGCCAGCAGCTTGCCCAGCGGGGCGAATCAAGAGACCCAGTACTTC. The chain couples TRBV5-1 to TRBJ2-5; 7 bases fit TRBD2. After removal of 1 base from V and 2 bases from J, the junction contained 8 bases not matched to a gene. Looked up from germline, CDR1 is SGHRS and CDR2 is YFSETQ. The CDR3 is 16 amino acids.

With respect to this clonotype: A read error is possible here, since a much larger clone lies one base away. The chain recombines TRBV20-1 with TRBJ2-1; 10 nucleotides agree with TRBD2. Per germline, CDR1 DFQATT and CDR2 SNEGSKA (reference sequence). This CDR3 region has 15 residues. V shed 3 bases and J 8 bases; nucleotides not matched to a gene: 10. CDR3 residues: CSARELAGKGDEQFF. CDR3 sequence (DNA): TGCAGTGCTAGGGAACTAGCGGGGAAGGGGGATGAGCAGTTCTTC.

This clonotype was detected once. The CDR3 does not end in the conserved phenylalanine or tryptophan, so this is likely a read error. The rearrangement joins TRBV3-1 to TRBJ2-5; no definite D call. The CDR3 covers 14 residues. CDR1 and CDR2 (germline): LGHDT, YNNKEL (reference sequence). Trimming removed 1 base from V and 7 bases from J, with 13 bases in between. CDR3 loop: CASSQVTTDRTQYL. The CDR3, as DNA: TGTGCCAGCAGCCAAGTTACGACTGATCGGACCCAGTACCTC.

In this sample, this clonotype turned up many times. J is TRBJ2-1 and V is TRBV6-6, with TRBD2 as a possible D gene (5 bases). The CDR3 is 12 amino acids. Germline V gene data show CDR1 as MNHNY and CDR2 as SVGAGI (reference sequence). V was pared by 3 bases and J by 9 bases, with 9 bases between. The CDR3 region has the DNA TGTGCCAGCAGTTATTATGAGGGTGAGCAGTTCTTC. Its translation: CASSYYEGEQFF.

The V gene is TRBV5-5, the J gene TRBJ2-7; D unresolved. V was pared by 5 bases and J by 3 bases, with 12 bases between. This CDR3 comprises 13 residues. In germline, CDR1 is SGHKS, CDR2 YYEKEE (reference sequence). The CDR3, as DNA: TGTGCCAGCAGAACGGGTCCTGGCTACGAGCAGTACTTC. It yields the protein CASRTGPGYEQYF.

This clonotype was seen ten or more times. The CDR3 region is CATSSGTAGANVLTF. The CDR3 bases are TGTGCCACCAGTAGCGGGACGGCTGGGGCCAACGTCCTGACTTTC. The chain uses TRBV24-1 and TRBJ2-6, with TRBD2 identical over 7 bases. The junction had 3 bases not matched to a gene; V was cut back by 6 bases and J by 2 bases. Germline loops: CDR1 KGHDR, CDR2 SFDVKD. This CDR3 spans 15 amino acids.

In its sample, this clonotype was seen many times. The genes are TRBV12-3 or TRBV12-4 and TRBJ2-5; D perhaps matches TRBD2 (6 bases). Trimming cost V 4 bases and J 2 bases, with 8 bases left between them. This CDR3 is 13 amino acids long. The CDR3: CASSWGEQETQYF. The CDR3 DNA reads TGTGCCAGCAGTTGGGGGGAGCAAGAGACCCAGTACTTC.

This clonotype was observed many times. The V gene is TRBV12-3 or TRBV12-4, the J gene TRBJ2-3; 9 bases align to TRBD1. V dropped 5 bases and J dropped 3; count of bases not matched to a gene: 6. The CDR3 has 15 amino acids. For the CDR3, the DNA is TGTGCCAGCAGTCCGTGGACAGGGGTAACAGATACGCAGTATTTT. It yields the protein CASSPWTGVTDTQYF.

This clonotype was counted between two and nine times. This chain uses TRBV5-1 with TRBJ2-7; TRBD1 is a possible D gene (6 bases). The germline V gene encodes CDR1 SGHRS and CDR2 YFSETQ. This CDR3 has 13 residues. The germline V and J ends were trimmed by 5 bases and 3 bases, with 12 bases remaining between them. CDR3 sequence reads: CASRQDRYYEQYF. CDR3 bases: TGCGCCAGCAGGCAAGACAGGTACTACGAGCAGTACTTC.

This clonotype was recorded at least ten times. This chain connects TRBV5-1 to TRBJ1-1; D is ambiguous. This CDR3 has 14 amino acids. Germline V CDR1 and CDR2: SGHRS, YFSETQ. V gave up 1 base and J gave up 5 bases, with 12 bases separating them. CDR3 nucleotide sequence: TGCGCCAGCAGCTTGAGTGGACTAGGGACTGAAGCTTTCTTT. It codes for CASSLSGLGTEAFF.

This clonotype was found many times. The CDR3 coding sequence is TGTGCCAGCAGCTTGGACGGCAGTCTGCGCGAGCTGTTTTTT. Its translation: CASSLDGSLRELFF. V gene TRBV5-4 combines with J gene TRBJ2-2; D remains unclear. The CDR3 runs to 14 residues. The ends were cut back, 0 bases at V and 11 bases at J, with 14 bases in the middle. CDR1 SGHNT and CDR2 YYREEE come from the germline V gene (reference sequence).

This clonotype was observed many times. The chain joins TRBV6-1 to TRBJ2-6, with a possible D match to TRBD1 (5 bases). CDR1 MNHNS and CDR2 SASEGT come from the germline V gene. The CDR3 consists of 15 residues. V lost 5 bases to trimming and J lost 0 bases, with 8 bases between them. The CDR3 bases are TGTGCCAGCAGTAGACAGAGCTCTGGGGCCAACGTCCTGACTTTC. This sequence encodes CASSRQSSGANVLTF.

The chain uses TRBV14 and TRBJ2-3; 10 nucleotides align to TRBD2. The trim removed 3 bases at V and 3 bases at J, leaving 9 bases unmatched. Germline-derived CDR1 and CDR2 are SGHDN and FVKESK. CDR3 size: 17 residues. CDR3 in amino acids: CASSQPLGLANTDTQYF. Here the CDR3 DNA reads TGTGCCAGCAGCCAGCCATTGGGACTAGCGAATACAGATACGCAGTATTTT.

This clonotype was counted between two and nine times. V gene TRBV4-2 combines with J gene TRBJ2-1; maybe TRBD2 (5 bases). The CDR3 spans 14 residues. Germline V gene sequence: CDR1 LGHNA, CDR2 YNFKEQ. V dropped 4 bases and J dropped 0 bases, with 7 bases sitting between them. The CDR3 DNA sequence: TGTGCCAGCAGCCGAAGCGGCTCCTACAATGAGCAGTTCTTC. Its protein is CASSRSGSYNEQFF.

Many counts were recorded for this clonotype. Compared with germline, one end of the junction differs, possibly owing to a read error. The rearrangement joins TRBV29-1 to TRBJ2-3; TRBD1 or TRBD2 may be the D gene (7 bases each). The CDR3 contains 13 residues. Germline V lookup: CDR1 SQVTM, CDR2 ANQGSEA. The CDR3 is CSQGGGSTYTQYF. Written as DNA, the CDR3 is TGCAGCCAGGGGGGGGGGTCCACATATACGCAGTATTTT.

Ten or more counts support this clonotype. This chain joins TRBV20-1 and TRBJ2-5; D is perhaps TRBD1 (5 bases). The CDR3 consists of 11 residues. Germline V gene data show CDR1 as DFQATT and CDR2 as SNEGSKA (reference sequence). Between the trimmed V and J ends, which lost 4 bases and 4 bases, there was a span of 7 bases. CDR3 DNA sequence: TGCAGTGCTATAGGGGCAGAGACCCAGTACTTC. It encodes CSAIGAETQYF.

This clonotype was observed a handful of times. The chain links TRBV7-8 to TRBJ2-2; a weak D match, TRBD2 (6 bases). Germline CDR1 reads SGHVS; CDR2 reads FQNEAQ. The CDR3 covers 16 residues. Deletions cut 3 bases from V and 3 bases from J, with 14 bases between. The DNA for the CDR3 is TGTGCCAGCAGCTTGGGCTGGCGGGGATACACCGGGGAGCTGTTTTTT. Protein: CASSLGWRGYTGELFF.

Worth noting for this clonotype: A much larger clone lies one base from this, so it may be a read error. This sequence joins TRBV5-1 and TRBJ2-5; D is undetermined. The DNA end lines up better with TRBJ2-1; the J call may be wrong. The CDR3 has 13 amino acids. Germline V gives CDR1 SGHRS, CDR2 YFSETQ. The DNA of the CDR3 is TGCGCCAGCAGCTTGGCCTGGGCGCAGACCCAGTTCTTC. It codes for CASSLAWAQTQFF.

The chain recombines TRBV28 with TRBJ1-5; 8 nucleotides line up with TRBD1. Germline V lookup: CDR1 MDHEN, CDR2 SYDVKM. The CDR3 extends over 16 amino acids. V lost 6 bases and J lost 2; bases outside the gene matches: 9. The CDR3 protein is CASSALGQGGNQPQHF. The CDR3 DNA sequence: TGTGCCAGCAGCGCCCTAGGACAGGGAGGCAATCAGCCCCAGCATTTT.

This clonotype was counted ten times or more. J is TRBJ2-1 and V is TRBV7-2, with 14 bases fitting TRBD2. Germline V CDR1 and CDR2: SGHTA, FQGNSA. The V and J ends lost 4 bases and 6 bases, in that order; junction bases with no gene match: 5. This CDR3 has 16 residues. In nucleotides, the CDR3 is TGTGCCAGCAGCTCCCGAGGGACTAGCGGGGGCAATGAGCAGTTCTTC. Amino acids: CASSSRGTSGGNEQFF.

This clonotype appeared many times. The gene calls are TRBV12-3 or TRBV12-4 and TRBJ2-1, with D possibly being TRBD2 (5 bases). The germline V and J ends were trimmed by 7 bases and 0 bases, with 13 bases remaining between them. The CDR3 has 15 residues. The CDR3 DNA is TGTGCCAGCATTTGGACGGGGAGCTCCTACAATGAGCAGTTCTTC. It specifies CASIWTGSSYNEQFF.

This clonotype was detected once. A read error is possible here, since a much larger clone lies one base away. The chain joins TRBV4-2 to TRBJ1-1; maybe TRBD1 (6 bases). The germline CDR1 and CDR2 sequences are LGHNA and YNFKEQ. The V end was cut by 7 bases, the J end by 3 bases, with 12 bases between. This CDR3 contains 13 residues. The CDR3 nucleotides are TGTGCCAGCAACACGGACAGCCACACTGAAGCTTTCTTT. It codes for CASNTDSHTEAFF.

This clonotype occurred many times. This chain links TRBV6-5 with TRBJ1-1; unclear D gene. V lost 4 bases and J lost 3, with 6 bases in between. The CDR3 consists of 12 residues. Germline V lookup: CDR1 MNHEY, CDR2 SVGAGI. The CDR3 DNA follows: TGTGCCAGCAGTTTGGCCCACACTGAAGCTTTCTTT. It specifies CASSLAHTEAFF.

Notes on this clonotype: Its ends do not fully match the called genes, so a read error is possible. The genes are TRBV7-2 and TRBJ2-1, with 14 nucleotides matching TRBD2. This CDR3 spans 15 amino acids. Germline V gene data show CDR1 as SGHTA and CDR2 as FQGNSA. CDR3 protein: CASSSGTSGGPEQSF. CDR3 coding DNA: TGTGCCAGCAGCTCCGGGACTAGCGGGGGACCTGAGCAGTCCTTC.

This clonotype was recorded a few times. The CDR3 sequence is CASSLGDRKWANEQFF. The CDR3 DNA sequence: TGCGCCAGCAGCTTGGGGGACAGAAAGTGGGCAAATGAGCAGTTCTTC. The chain carries TRBV5-1 and TRBJ2-1, with 7 bases that match TRBD1. Germline loops: CDR1 SGHRS, CDR2 YFSETQ. This CDR3 has 16 amino acids. V lost 0 bases and J lost 7; bases outside the gene matches: 10.

There are many counts of this clonotype. The chain links TRBV20-1 to TRBJ2-3; TRBD2 matches at 11 bases. CDR1 is DFQATT, CDR2 SNEGSKA, per germline (reference sequence). V lost 5 bases and J lost 5; bases outside the gene matches: 9. This CDR3 has 15 residues. The CDR3 DNA sequence: TGCAGTGCTCCCATTAGCGGGGGGGCCGGAGATACGCAGTATTTT. It encodes CSAPISGGAGDTQYF.

V gene TRBV5-1 combines with J gene TRBJ2-7; 10 bases map to TRBD1. The CDR3 has 16 residues. With V trimmed by 2 bases and J by 2 bases, 7 bases remained unmatched. Germline CDR1 and CDR2: SGHRS and YFSETQ. The CDR3 bases are TGCGCCAGCAGCTTTAAGACTGGACAGGGGGCCTACGAGCAGTACTTC. Protein: CASSFKTGQGAYEQYF.

This clonotype was seen ten or more times. This chain connects TRBV28 to TRBJ2-5; 8 bases line up with TRBD1. Germline V gives CDR1 MDHEN, CDR2 SYDVKM. There are 15 residues in the CDR3. The trim removed 3 bases at V and 4 bases at J, leaving 7 bases unmatched. The CDR3 protein is CASSFPGGTSETQYF. The CDR3 nucleotides are TGTGCCAGCAGTTTTCCAGGGGGCACCTCAGAGACCCAGTACTTC.

This clonotype was counted many times. The rearrangement uses TRBV27 and TRBJ1-5; D gene ambiguous. The V gene's germline CDR1 is MNHEY and CDR2 SMNVEV (reference sequence). V dropped 2 bases and J dropped 1 base, with 6 bases sitting between them. The length of the CDR3 is 14 residues. CDR3 in amino acids: CASSLASSNQPQHF. DNA for the CDR3: TGTGCCAGCAGTTTAGCCAGCAGCAATCAGCCCCAGCATTTT.

The chain carries TRBV5-1 and TRBJ1-5, with 12 bases identical to TRBD1. Per germline, CDR1 SGHRS and CDR2 YFSETQ. V shed 4 bases, J shed 5 bases, and the junction held 4 bases outside the gene matches. The length of the CDR3 is 15 residues. In DNA, the CDR3 is TGCGCCAGCAGCCACGGGACAGGGGGCGATCAGCCCCAGCATTTT. Translated, it gives CASSHGTGGDQPQHF. Variable domain in full (rest from reference TRBV5-1 and TRBJ1-5): KAGVTQTPRYLIKTRGQQVTLSCSPISGHRSVSWYQQTPGQGLQFLFEYFSETQRNKGNFPGRFSGRQFSNSRSEMNVSTLELGDSALYLCASSHGTGGDQPQHFGDGTRLSIL.